Described below is a single T cell receptor (beta chain) sequence and its context. Its antigen has not been determined. The input lacks base qualities; no much larger clone sits a single base away. Using the deep immunoSEQ assay, TCR CDR3 regions were amplified from genomic DNA by multiplex PCR. Genomic DNA extracted from each cell subset was distributed evenly over all wells of several immunoSEQ 96-well plates, and each plate served as one replicate. For unsorted PBMC, roughly 330 ng genomic DNA, equal to 32,000 or so T cell genomes, was loaded into each replicate PCR. Ten immunoSEQ deep assay plates were used to sequence the unsorted PBMC genomic DNA. Purified libraries were measured with a Qubit 3.0 fluorometer, size-checked on a Bioanalyzer 2100, and measured again with the KAPA Library Quantification kit. Each immunoSEQ 96-well plate was sequenced on its own single-read 150-cycle Illumina NextSeq 550 flow cell. Per the original workflow: Because the immunoSEQ output held only junctional sequences and lacked quality scores, the filtering could not match the filtering applied to full-length reads. To assign V/J genes and CDR3, sequences were annotated against IMGT germline references using PyIR, a Python wrapper for IgBLAST v1.9. Reads were filtered out if the reads had weak V/J assignments (E-value above 1e-6), no CDR3, stop codons, out-of-frame junctions, or ambiguous translated residues. V3J clonotypes were defined as sequences sharing an identical inferred V gene, J gene, and CDR3 amino acid sequence. Percentage overlap between repertoires was calculated by dividing the number of shared unique clonotypes by the size of the smaller repertoire. Richness of each repertoire was evaluated using RTK rarefaction, the Chao1 estimator, and Recon v2.1 estimates of unobserved clonotypes. In its TCRdb copy, this immuneACCESS table keeps in-frame sequences only and misses some clones. Where compared with another copy, unresolved V genes explain less than half of these, and the others have no known cause. V, J and clone size derive from that table, while D and trimming were established from the DNA sequence. The sample table records fewer than 550,000 clones; about 75% of these occur just once. The ten largest clones represent approximately 12% of the sample.

The data were taken from a study of shared clonotypes between healthy human individuals (dated by TCRdb to 2019 to 2021). About the full investigation: The cohort included a few men and two women between 18 and 49 years of age. Different laboratories and diverse techniques were used to prepare libraries and sequence TCR repertoires, to increase sequencing depth and limit assay-specific biases. Leukapheresis yielded between about 0.8 and 9.5 billion PBMCs per donor. To estimate repertoire size and how much clonotypes are shared between individuals, the study performed deep sequencing of blood TCR repertoires from a few healthy adults. General findings and caveats noted by the study authors: Sampling was restricted to blood, and TCR repertoires in tissue are likely to differ from TCR repertoires in blood. The genetic and exposure-history diversity represented was limited by the small number of donors. Pairwise subsampling led to the expectation that sequencing depth would affect the degree of clonotype sharing among donors.

The donors were healthy, HIV-negative adults with no recently reported acute infections or vaccinations. All donors were Caucasian adults living in Nashville, Tennessee, USA. In the unsorted samples, 85 million to 100 million PBMCs were counted, and genomic DNA was extracted using the QIAamp DNA Blood Mini kit. Blood was collected by leukapheresis, and PBMCs were isolated by Ficoll-Histopaque density gradient centrifugation and then cryopreserved in liquid nitrogen vapor phase. CDR3 length: 16 amino acids, cysteine to phenylalanine. Just the 48-base CDR3 DNA is kept, in frame starting at base 1. The V and J ends are trimmed by 0 bases and 5 bases, leaving 14 bases between them. The germline V gene provides CDR1 MGHRA and CDR2 YSYEKL.

Source material: PBMCs. Here the chain combines TRBV4-1 and TRBJ1-5, with a tentative D gene TRBD1 over 6 matching bases. The sequence was obtained from a woman aged 40 to 50 in good health. Some clones in this sample may be carry-over from other donors' samples. The CDR3 sequence is CASSQDGAGDDQPQHF. The bases read TGCGCCAGCAGCCAAGATGGGGCAGGGGACGATCAGCCCCAGCATTTT.